This T cell receptor beta chain was found in a study of response to subunit inactivated influenza vaccine. This clonotype was counted between two and nine times. CDR3 size: 16 residues. Germline V gene data show CDR1 as MNHEY and CDR2 as SVGEGT. Trimming took 6 bases from V and 2 from J, leaving 20 bases between them. TCRdb recomputed calls from the RT-PCR reads with MiXCR, one row per CDR3 protein. The repertoire consists of more than 500,000 distinct CDR3 sequences, with about 11% occurring once and the leading ten covering about 10%. The same sample was also used in a study of T cells expressing NK-cell markers. According to that study: A 5'RACE template switching approach incorporating UMIs was used to make TCR beta cDNA.

The sequencing used PBMCs from blood, collected on the day of vaccination. The chain has TRBV6-2 or TRBV6-3 and TRBJ2-7, with D perhaps TRBD1 or TRBD2 (5 bases each). The receptor's source is a man in his fifties who received an inactivated influenza vaccine. CDR3 in DNA: TGTGCCAGCAGAAACCCGGGACCGCAAACCACCTACGAGCAGTACTTC. It is translated as CASRNPGPQTTYEQYF.